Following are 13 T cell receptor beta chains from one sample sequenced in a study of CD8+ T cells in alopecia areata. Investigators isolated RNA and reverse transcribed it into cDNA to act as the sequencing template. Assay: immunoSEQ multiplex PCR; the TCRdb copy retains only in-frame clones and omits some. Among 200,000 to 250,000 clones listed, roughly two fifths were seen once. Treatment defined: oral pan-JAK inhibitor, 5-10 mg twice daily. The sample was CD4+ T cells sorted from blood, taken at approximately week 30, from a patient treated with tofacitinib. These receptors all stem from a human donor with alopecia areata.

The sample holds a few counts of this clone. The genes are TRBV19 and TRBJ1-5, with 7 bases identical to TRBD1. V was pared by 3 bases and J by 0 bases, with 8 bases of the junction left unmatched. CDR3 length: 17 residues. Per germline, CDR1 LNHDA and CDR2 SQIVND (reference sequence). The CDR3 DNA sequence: TGTGCCAGTAGTATTCTTCGGACAGGTTATAGCAATCAGCCCCAGCATTTT. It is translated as CASSILRTGYSNQPQHF.

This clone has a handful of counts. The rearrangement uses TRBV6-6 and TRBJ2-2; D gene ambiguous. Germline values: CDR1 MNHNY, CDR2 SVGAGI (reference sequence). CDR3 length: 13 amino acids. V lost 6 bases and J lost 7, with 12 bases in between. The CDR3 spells CASSDPKYGELFF. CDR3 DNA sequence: TGTGCCAGCAGCGACCCTAAGTACGGGGAGCTGTTTTTT.

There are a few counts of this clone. For the CDR3, the DNA is TGTGCCAGCAGCCTAATAGGCTACGAGCAGTACTTC. Residues: CASSLIGYEQYF. The chain employs TRBV25-1 and TRBJ2-7; D not resolved. Germline V gives CDR1 MGHDK, CDR2 SYGVNS. Trimming removed 6 bases from V and 3 bases from J, with 9 bases in between. CDR3 length equals 12 residues.

As DNA, the CDR3 is TGTGCCAGCAGACTACAGGGGGCGAGTGGAAACACCATATATTTT. This codes for CASRLQGASGNTIYF. The V and J genes are TRBV6-6 and TRBJ1-3, with 9 nucleotides matching TRBD1. The CDR3 totals 15 residues. Per germline, CDR1 MNHNY and CDR2 SVGAGI (reference sequence). Trimming cost V 6 bases and J 3 bases; bases outside gene matches: 6.

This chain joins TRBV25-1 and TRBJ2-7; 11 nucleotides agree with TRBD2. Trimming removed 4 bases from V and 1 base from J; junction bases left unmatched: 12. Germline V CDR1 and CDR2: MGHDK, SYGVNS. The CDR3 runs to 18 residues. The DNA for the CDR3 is TGTGCCAGCAGTGGAAGGGGCTCGACTAGCGGGGATTCCTACGAGCAGTACTTC. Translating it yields CASSGRGSTSGDSYEQYF.

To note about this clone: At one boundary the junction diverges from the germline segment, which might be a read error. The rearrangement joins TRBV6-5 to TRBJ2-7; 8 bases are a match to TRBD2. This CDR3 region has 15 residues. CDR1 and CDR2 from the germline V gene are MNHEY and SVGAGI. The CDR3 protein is CASSHSGGSSYEQYF. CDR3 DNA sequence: TGTGCCAGCAGTCACTCGGGAGGGAGCTCCTACGAGCAGTACTTC.

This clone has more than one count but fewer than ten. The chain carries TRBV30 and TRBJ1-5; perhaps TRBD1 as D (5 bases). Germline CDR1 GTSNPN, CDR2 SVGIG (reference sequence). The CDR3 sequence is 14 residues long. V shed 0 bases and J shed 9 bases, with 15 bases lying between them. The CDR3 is CAWSVPGPVGPQHF. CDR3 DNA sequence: TGTGCCTGGAGTGTACCGGGACCCGTGGGGCCCCAGCATTTT.

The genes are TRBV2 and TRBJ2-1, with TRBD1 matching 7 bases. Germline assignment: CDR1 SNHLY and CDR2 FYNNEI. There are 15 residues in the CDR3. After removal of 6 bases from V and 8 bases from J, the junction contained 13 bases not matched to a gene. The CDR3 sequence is CASRSGQNPLYEQFF. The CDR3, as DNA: TGTGCCAGCAGATCGGGACAGAATCCCCTCTATGAGCAGTTCTTC.

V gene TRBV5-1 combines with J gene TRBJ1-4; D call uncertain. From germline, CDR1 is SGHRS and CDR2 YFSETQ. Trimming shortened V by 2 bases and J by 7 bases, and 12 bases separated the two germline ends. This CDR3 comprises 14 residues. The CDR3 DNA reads TGCGCCAGCAGCTTAGGGATGGGCGGTGAAAAACTGTTTTTT. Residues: CASSLGMGGEKLFF.

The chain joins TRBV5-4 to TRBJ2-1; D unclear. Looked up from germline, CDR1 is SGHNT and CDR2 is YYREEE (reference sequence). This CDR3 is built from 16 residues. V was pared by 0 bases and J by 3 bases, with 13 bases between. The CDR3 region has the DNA TGTGCCAGCAGCTTGGCCGCTTCTAGTATCTACAATGAGCAGTTCTTC. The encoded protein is CASSLAASSIYNEQFF.

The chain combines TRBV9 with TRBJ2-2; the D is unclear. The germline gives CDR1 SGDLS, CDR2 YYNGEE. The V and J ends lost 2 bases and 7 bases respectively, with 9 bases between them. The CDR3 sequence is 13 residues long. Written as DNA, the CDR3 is TGTGCCAGCAGCGTGTCTTATCTCGGGGAGCTGTTTTTT. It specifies CASSVSYLGELFF.

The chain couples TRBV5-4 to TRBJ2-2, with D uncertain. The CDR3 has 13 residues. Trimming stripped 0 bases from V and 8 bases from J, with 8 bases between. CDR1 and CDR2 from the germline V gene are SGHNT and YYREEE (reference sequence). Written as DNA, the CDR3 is TGTGCCAGCAGCTTGGACCCCCCTGGGGAGCTGTTTTTT. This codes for CASSLDPPGELFF.

The CDR3 loop is CAWSVRGSTGGYTF. The CDR3 nucleotides read TGTGCCTGGAGTGTACGGGGCAGCACGGGTGGCTACACCTTC. The chain joins TRBV30 to TRBJ1-2; weak D call: TRBD1 (5 bases). The V end lost 0 bases, the J end lost 7 bases, and 15 bases lay between the germline ends. The CDR3 runs to 14 residues. Germline CDR1 is GTSNPN and CDR2 is SVGIG (reference sequence). The whole variable domain, filled in from reference TRBV30 and TRBJ1-2, reads SQTIHQWPATLVQPVGSPLSLECTVEGTSNPNLYWYRQAAGRGLQLLFYSVGIGQISSEVPQNLSASRPQDRQFILSSKKLLLSDSGFYLCAWSVRGSTGGYTFGSGTRLTVV.